The next 20 T cell receptor beta chains were all read from a single sample in a study of OX40 agonist ivuxolimab in advanced cancers. The receptor library was made with the immunoSEQ multiplex PCR assay. TCRdb re-hosts the immuneACCESS table, in-frame sequences only. Its copies lack some clones; in the studies checked, an unresolved V gene accounts for under half of them, and the cause for the rest is not known. The sample table shows tens of thousands of clones, and roughly 87% are seen once. The ten largest account for roughly 1.3% of the sample. Material: CD4+ or CD8+ T cells sorted from blood, obtained in a trial of the OX40 agonist ivuxolimab. The receptor set was obtained from an adult with an advanced solid tumor such as melanoma, head and neck, liver or kidney cancer.

Only one count was recorded for this clone. V usage is TRBV10-3 and J usage is TRBJ2-3; 10 nucleotides line up with TRBD2. The CDR3 consists of 15 residues. Germline V gene lookup returns CDR1 ENHRY and CDR2 SYGVKD. V shed 4 bases, J shed 2 bases, and the junction held 3 bases outside the gene matches. CDR3 loop: CAISGGTSATDTQYF. Written as DNA, the CDR3 is TGTGCCATCAGTGGGGGGACTAGCGCCACAGATACGCAGTATTTT.

V is TRBV6-5 and J is TRBJ2-7; weak D call: TRBD1 (5 bases). The V gene's germline CDR1 is MNHEY and CDR2 SVGAGI. The CDR3 totals 11 residues. Trimming cost V 5 bases and J 7 bases, with 9 bases left between them. The CDR3 loop reads CASSRQWEQYF. In DNA, the CDR3 is TGTGCCAGCAGTCGACAGTGGGAGCAGTACTTC.

The chain is built from TRBV7-3 and TRBJ1-1; D uncertain. There are 13 residues in the CDR3. CDR1 is SGHTA and CDR2 is FQGTGA in the germline V gene. Trimming took off 4 bases at V and 6 bases at J, with 12 bases between the two ends. The CDR3: CASSSLHGSEAFF. DNA of the CDR3: TGTGCCAGCAGCTCACTACACGGTTCTGAAGCTTTCTTT.

The J gene is TRBJ2-6, the V gene TRBV7-2; no definite D call. With 1 base removed from V and 4 bases from J, the gap between germline ends came to 5 bases. Germline V gene lookup returns CDR1 SGHTA and CDR2 FQGNSA. There are 14 residues in the CDR3. As DNA, the CDR3 is TGTGCCAGCAGCTTAGGCGGAGGGGCCAACGTCCTGACTTTC. Translating it yields CASSLGGGANVLTF.

The chain joins TRBV19 to TRBJ1-5; 10 bases match TRBD1. Germline trimming cut 4 bases from V and 1 base from J; bases unmatched to any gene: 10. Germline V gene data show CDR1 as LNHDA and CDR2 as SQIVND (reference sequence). The CDR3 length is 18 residues. DNA for the CDR3: TGTGCCAGTAGTACCCTGGACAGGGGGACGGGAAGCAATCAGCCCCAGCATTTT. Protein sequence: CASSTLDRGTGSNQPQHF.

This chain connects TRBV9 to TRBJ2-3, with TRBD2 as a possible D gene (6 bases). V lost 4 bases and J 1 base, leaving 13 bases between the germline ends. The CDR3 has 15 residues. CDR1 and CDR2 from the germline V gene are SGDLS and YYNGEE. The CDR3 here is CASSQIASGTDTQYF. The CDR3 DNA reads TGTGCCAGCAGCCAGATAGCTAGCGGCACAGATACGCAGTATTTT.

V usage is TRBV6-1 and J usage is TRBJ2-7; D might be TRBD2 (5 bases). Trimming cost V 4 bases and J 4 bases, with 11 bases left between them. CDR1 and CDR2 (germline): MNHNS, SASEGT. The CDR3 loop spans 13 amino acids. The CDR3 nucleotides are TGTGCCAGCAGTGTGGACTGGGGTTACGAGCAGTACTTC. It codes for CASSVDWGYEQYF.

The chain has TRBV30 and TRBJ1-2; D remains ambiguous. The CDR3 consists of 13 residues. CDR1 GTSNPN and CDR2 SVGIG come from the germline V gene (reference sequence). Trimming stripped 2 bases from V and 8 bases from J, with 15 bases between. The CDR3 loop is CAWSPSARGGYTF. The CDR3, as DNA: TGTGCCTGGAGTCCTTCGGCTCGGGGAGGCTACACCTTC.

The rearrangement joins TRBV7-9 to TRBJ1-1; D is undetermined. Germline assignment: CDR1 SEHNR and CDR2 FQNEAQ (reference sequence). The CDR3 contains 14 residues. V was pared by 0 bases and J by 4 bases, with 9 bases between. Here the CDR3 DNA reads TGTGCCAGCAGCTTAGCAGGGATGAGCACTGAAGCTTTCTTT. Translated, it gives CASSLAGMSTEAFF.

This clone was detected a few times. The rearrangement joins TRBV29-1 to TRBJ2-3; D unresolved. The CDR3 runs 14 residues. The germline CDR1 and CDR2 sequences are SQVTM and ANQGSEA. The V end lost 7 bases, the J end lost 8 bases, and 22 bases lay between the germline ends. CDR3 coding DNA: TGCAGCGGGATGGTTGTCGTCGGTTCGGGTACGCAGTATTTT. It is translated as CSGMVVVGSGTQYF.

Points on this clone: Sequence at one end of the junction differs from germline and may be a read error. This chain connects TRBV7-7 to TRBJ2-5; 10 bases fit TRBD2. Germline V gene sequence: CDR1 SSHAT, CDR2 FNYEAQ (reference sequence). The CDR3 has 16 amino acids. CDR3 bases: TGTGCTAGCAGCTTAGGACTAGCGGAATCTCAAGAGACCCAGTACTTC. Encoded protein: CASSLGLAESQETQYF.

This sequence joins TRBV19 and TRBJ1-6, with 8 bases fitting TRBD1. The ends lost 4 bases at V and 10 bases at J; junction bases unmatched: 3. CDR3 size: 13 residues. CDR1 is LNHDA, CDR2 SQIVND, per germline (reference sequence). The CDR3 reads CASSTDRASPLHF. In DNA form, the CDR3 reads TGTGCCAGTAGTACGGACAGGGCCTCACCCCTCCACTTT.

The chain carries TRBV6-5 and TRBJ1-5, with 8 bases aligning to TRBD1. Germline V gene data show CDR1 as MNHEY and CDR2 as SVGAGI. The V segment lost 0 bases and the J segment 4 bases; nucleotides outside the gene matches: 2. The CDR3 totals 15 residues. For the CDR3, the DNA is TGTGCCAGCAGTTACTCGAGGACAGGGAATCAGCCCCAGCATTTT. Translation gives CASSYSRTGNQPQHF.

The DNA for the CDR3 is TGTGCCAGTAGTATAGGGGCCTTTAGCACAGATACGCAGTATTTT. It encodes CASSIGAFSTDTQYF. The chain links TRBV19 to TRBJ2-3; D gene ambiguous. The V gene lost 1 base and the J gene lost 0 bases, with 8 bases spanning the gap. Germline-derived CDR1 and CDR2 are LNHDA and SQIVND (reference sequence). This CDR3 has 15 amino acids.

CDR3 sequence: CASSPPIQGTRYEQYF. DNA for the CDR3: TGTGCCAGCAGTCCGCCCATACAGGGGACCCGCTACGAGCAGTACTTC. The chain uses TRBV28 and TRBJ2-7, with 7 bases matching TRBD1. This CDR3 region has 16 residues. The germline gives CDR1 MDHEN, CDR2 SYDVKM. V shed 5 bases and J 3 bases; nucleotides not matched to a gene: 13.

The rearrangement joins TRBV5-4 to TRBJ2-6; perhaps TRBD2 as D (5 bases). Trimming took off 0 bases at V and 0 bases at J, with 7 bases between the two ends. In germline, CDR1 is SGHNT, CDR2 YYREEE (reference sequence). This CDR3 has 16 residues. This CDR3 reads CASSLGGPSGANVLTF. The CDR3 DNA follows: TGTGCCAGCAGCTTGGGAGGGCCCTCTGGGGCCAACGTCCTGACTTTC.

The chain carries TRBV18 and TRBJ2-1, with 7 bases lining up with TRBD1. V was pared by 4 bases and J by 6 bases, with 9 bases of the junction left unmatched. Germline V lookup: CDR1 KGHSH, CDR2 LQKENI. This CDR3 is built from 15 residues. The CDR3 protein is CASSLHRGGPNEQFF. The CDR3 nucleotides read TGTGCCAGCTCACTACATCGAGGGGGCCCCAATGAGCAGTTCTTC.

This clone was counted a single time. V is TRBV29-1 and J is TRBJ1-2; a possible D gene is TRBD1 (5 bases). Trimming removed 7 bases from V and 8 bases from J, with 17 bases in between. Looked up from germline, CDR1 is SQVTM and CDR2 is ANQGSEA. The CDR3 contains 12 residues. The CDR3 nucleotides are TGCAGCGCCGGGGGAGGGATCAACGGCTACACCTTC. Amino acids: CSAGGGINGYTF.

This chain joins TRBV5-1 and TRBJ2-1; 10 bases match TRBD2. Unmatched junction bases numbered 6, after V lost 0 bases and J lost 6 bases. This CDR3 has 16 amino acids. CDR1 is SGHRS and CDR2 is YFSETQ in the germline V gene. The chain's CDR3 is CASSLEGLAVGNEQFF. CDR3 coding DNA: TGCGCCAGCAGCTTGGAAGGACTAGCGGTGGGCAATGAGCAGTTCTTC.

The rearrangement links TRBV5-1 to TRBJ2-7, with TRBD1 as a possible D gene (5 bases). The CDR3 loop spans 15 amino acids. CDR1 is SGHRS, CDR2 YFSETQ, per germline. Between the trimmed V and J ends, which lost 0 bases and 3 bases, there was a span of 13 bases. DNA for the CDR3: TGCGCCAGCAGCTTGGAGGCAGGGTACCGCTACGAGCAGTACTTC. This gives the protein CASSLEAGYRYEQYF.